Following are 17 T cell receptor beta chains from one sample sequenced in a study of technical replicates of blood from a few donors. Clones were read by immunoSEQ multiplex PCR, and TCRdb kept only the in-frame ones, dropping some. This table holds over 70,000 clones, 85% to 95% found once. Sample: T cells isolated from PBMCs. The receptors were gathered from a human donor in good health.

The chain couples TRBV4-1 to TRBJ2-1; 7 positions agree with TRBD2. Per the germline V gene, CDR1 is MGHRA and CDR2 is YSYEKL. The CDR3 totals 16 residues. Losses at the gene ends were 4 bases for V and 7 bases for J; bases not matched to a gene: 13. The DNA of the CDR3 is TGCGCCAGCAGCCCCTCTCTAGCGGTTAAACTGAATGAGCAGTTCTTC. Translating gives CASSPSLAVKLNEQFF.

A single count supports this clone. This sequence joins TRBV9 and TRBJ2-7, with D tentatively TRBD2 (6 bases). Between the trimmed V and J ends, which lost 0 bases and 2 bases, there was a span of 12 bases. The CDR3 is made up of 15 amino acids. Germline CDR1 and CDR2: SGDLS and YYNGEE. CDR3 in amino acids: CASSVDGSYAYEQYF. In nucleotides, the CDR3 is TGTGCCAGCAGCGTAGACGGGAGCTACGCCTACGAGCAGTACTTC.

This chain joins TRBV10-3 and TRBJ2-5; D is ambiguous. Trimming took off 6 bases at V and 3 bases at J, with 14 bases between the two ends. The CDR3 totals 14 residues. Germline V gene lookup returns CDR1 ENHRY and CDR2 SYGVKD. The CDR3 here is CAIRSAASKETQYF. The DNA for the CDR3 is TGTGCCATCAGGTCCGCTGCCTCTAAAGAGACCCAGTACTTC.

This chain joins TRBV27 and TRBJ2-7; the match to TRBD1 covers 10 bases. The V segment lost 6 bases and the J segment 0 bases; nucleotides outside the gene matches: 2. The V gene's germline CDR1 is MNHEY and CDR2 SMNVEV (reference sequence). The CDR3 covers 14 residues. The CDR3 sequence is CASRRTGGSYEQYF. Here the CDR3 DNA reads TGTGCCAGCAGAAGGACAGGGGGCTCCTACGAGCAGTACTTC.

The chain is built from TRBV7-2 and TRBJ2-5, with a weak D call TRBD2 (6 bases). Germline values: CDR1 SGHTA, CDR2 FQGNSA. The CDR3 has 16 amino acids. Trimming took off 0 bases at V and 0 bases at J, with 11 bases between the two ends. The CDR3 reads CASSLAAIADQETQYF. The CDR3 nucleotides are TGTGCCAGCAGCTTAGCTGCCATAGCGGACCAAGAGACCCAGTACTTC.

This clone was found once. The chain has TRBV6-5 and TRBJ2-7; 7 bases align to TRBD2. Germline V gene lookup returns CDR1 MNHEY and CDR2 SVGAGI. Germline trimming cut 8 bases from V and 4 bases from J; bases unmatched to any gene: 8. The CDR3 contains 13 residues. The CDR3 DNA is TGTGCCAGCGGACTAGGGAGAGGTTACGAGCAGTACTTC. It encodes CASGLGRGYEQYF.

The table lists this clone with a few counts. The chain joins TRBV18 to TRBJ1-1; D might be TRBD1 (5 bases). This CDR3 has 14 residues. Germline-derived CDR1 and CDR2 are KGHSH and LQKENI. The V gene lost 2 bases and the J gene lost 3 bases, with 10 bases spanning the gap. CDR3 loop: CASSPRGVDTEAFF. In nucleotides, the CDR3 is TGTGCCAGCTCACCAAGGGGTGTCGACACTGAAGCTTTCTTT. Full variable domain (missing parts from reference TRBV18 and TRBJ1-1): NAGVMQNPRHLVRRRGQEARLRCSPMKGHSHVYWYRQLPEEGLKFMVYLQKENIIDESGMPKERFSAEFPKEGPSILRIQQVVRGDSAAYFCASSPRGVDTEAFFGQGTRLTVV.

This chain links TRBV6-6 with TRBJ2-3; D call uncertain. The germline V gene has CDR1 MNHNY and CDR2 SVGAGI (reference sequence). With 6 bases removed from V and 2 bases from J, the gap between germline ends came to 12 bases. The CDR3 length is 14 residues. The CDR3 loop reads CASSLLTDTDTQYF. The DNA for the CDR3 is TGTGCCAGCAGCCTCTTAACAGACACAGATACGCAGTATTTT.

This clone was recorded only once. Its ends do not fully match the called genes, so a read error is possible. The rearrangement uses TRBV10-3 and TRBJ1-2; D gene unclear. The germline gives CDR1 ENHRY, CDR2 SYGVKD. CDR3 size: 13 residues. In nucleotides, the CDR3 is TGTGCCATCAGTGTAGCCCAAAACTATGGCCACACCTTC. It encodes CAISVAQNYGHTF.

The V and J genes are TRBV19 and TRBJ2-3, with TRBD2 identical over 11 bases. This CDR3 contains 15 residues. Germline V gives CDR1 LNHDA, CDR2 SQIVND (reference sequence). V lost 5 bases and J lost 3; bases outside the gene matches: 4. For the CDR3, the DNA is TGTGCCAGTAGTCGCACTAGCGGGAGTACAGATACGCAGTATTTT. It encodes CASSRTSGSTDTQYF. Full variable domain (rest looked up from reference TRBV19 and TRBJ2-3): DGGITQSPKYLFRKEGQNVTLSCEQNLNHDAMYWYRQDPGQGLRLIYYSQIVNDFQKGDIAEGYSVSREKKESFPLTVTSAQKNPTAFYLCASSRTSGSTDTQYFGPGTRLTVL.

This clone showed up just a few times. The rearrangement joins TRBV7-9 to TRBJ2-5, with no clear D. The CDR3 runs 12 residues. Looked up from germline, CDR1 is SEHNR and CDR2 is FQNEAQ (reference sequence). Deletions cut 7 bases from V and 0 bases from J, with 6 bases between. The CDR3: CASTSYQETQYF. In nucleotides, the CDR3 is TGTGCCAGCACCTCGTACCAAGAGACCCAGTACTTC. The complete variable domain, with remaining parts taken from reference TRBV7-9 and TRBJ2-5, reads DTGVSQNPRHKITKRGQNVTFRCDPISEHNRLYWYRQTLGQGPEFLTYFQNEAQLEKSRLLSDRFSAERPKGSFSTLEIQRTEQGDSAMYLCASTSYQETQYFGPGTRLLVL.

This clone has only one observation. The J gene is TRBJ2-7, the V gene TRBV28, with 8 bases that match TRBD1. Germline assignment: CDR1 MDHEN and CDR2 SYDVKM. This CDR3 has 13 residues. V shed 4 bases and J 6 bases; nucleotides not matched to a gene: 5. CDR3 in DNA: TGTGCCAGCAGTTCGACAGGGGAGGCCGAGCAGTACTTC. Protein: CASSSTGEAEQYF. Using reference TRBV28 and TRBJ2-7 for the parts outside the CDR3, the full variable domain is DVKVTQSSRYLVKRTGEKVFLECVQDMDHENMFWYRQDPGLGLRLIYFSYDVKMKEKGDIPEGYSVSREKKERFSLILESASTNQTSMYLCASSSTGEAEQYFGPGTRLTVT.

V and J are TRBV13 and TRBJ2-5, with D tentatively TRBD1 (6 bases). V was pared by 4 bases and J by 2 bases, with 11 bases between. Germline V gene sequence: CDR1 PRHDT, CDR2 FYEKMQ (reference sequence). This CDR3 spans 14 amino acids. The chain's CDR3 is CASSSTGLQETQYF. In DNA, the CDR3 is TGTGCCAGCAGCTCTACAGGGTTACAAGAGACCCAGTACTTC.

This clone was picked up one time. V is TRBV7-3 and J is TRBJ2-3, with D unresolved. Per germline, CDR1 SGHTA and CDR2 FQGTGA. Trimming removed 4 bases at V and 4 bases at J, with 15 bases between. The length of the CDR3 is 15 residues. CDR3 coding DNA: TGTGCCAGCAGCTCCATAGGCGGTACGGCAGATACGCAGTATTTT. It encodes CASSSIGGTADTQYF.

The CDR3: CASSSRGSDTQYF. Written as DNA, the CDR3 is TGTGCCAGCAGCTCCAGGGGGTCGGATACGCAGTATTTT. The chain employs TRBV11-2 and TRBJ2-3, with 7 bases lining up with TRBD1. CDR3 length: 13 amino acids. The trim removed 4 bases at V and 6 bases at J, leaving 4 bases unmatched. Germline V gene data show CDR1 as SGHAT and CDR2 as FQNNGV.

The J gene is TRBJ1-2, the V gene TRBV4-1; 9 bases fit TRBD1. There are 15 residues in the CDR3. Germline-derived CDR1 and CDR2 are MGHRA and YSYEKL. With V trimmed by 3 bases and J by 3 bases, 5 bases remained unmatched. CDR3 DNA sequence: TGCGCCAGCAGCCACCCACAGGGGGCTCACTATGGCTACACCTTC. It encodes CASSHPQGAHYGYTF.

V gene TRBV10-3 combines with J gene TRBJ1-5; D not resolved. The V and J ends lost 6 bases and 1 base respectively, with 13 bases between them. CDR3 length: 15 residues. The germline V gene encodes CDR1 ENHRY and CDR2 SYGVKD. In DNA form, the CDR3 reads TGTGCCATCAGGCCCGACGGACTAAGCAATCAGCCCCAGCATTTT. It codes for CAIRPDGLSNQPQHF.